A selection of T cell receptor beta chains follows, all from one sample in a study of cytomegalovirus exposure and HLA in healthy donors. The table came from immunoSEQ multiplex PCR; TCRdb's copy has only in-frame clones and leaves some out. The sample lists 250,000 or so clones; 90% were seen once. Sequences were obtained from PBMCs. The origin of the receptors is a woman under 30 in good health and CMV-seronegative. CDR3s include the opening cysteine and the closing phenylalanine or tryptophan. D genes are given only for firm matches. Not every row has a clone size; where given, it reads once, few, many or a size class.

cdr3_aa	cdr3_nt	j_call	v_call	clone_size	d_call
CSTRENTGELFF	TGCAGCACCAGGGAGAACACCGGGGAGCTGTTTTTT	TRBJ2-2	TRBV29-1	-	-
CASSLAATNTGELFF	TGTGCCAGCTCACTGGCAGCGACGAACACCGGGGAGCTGTTTTTT	TRBJ2-2	TRBV18	-	-
CASSLAGDSNNEQFF	TGCGCCAGCAGCTTGGCCGGGGACAGCAACAATGAGCAGTTCTTC	TRBJ2-1	TRBV5-1	-	TRBD1
CASSHLQGNDSPLHF	TGCGCCAGCAGCCACCTACAGGGGAACGATTCACCCCTCCACTTT	TRBJ1-6	TRBV4-1	once	TRBD1
CASSLPTGTSGGQETQYF	TGTGCCAGCAGCCTACCTACTGGGACTAGCGGGGGCCAAGAGACCCAGTACTTC	TRBJ2-5	TRBV14	-	TRBD2
CASSLNLDGYTF	TGTGCCAGCAGCTTAAATCTTGATGGCTACACCTTC	TRBJ1-2	TRBV7-9	-	-
CASSLEGGARRGEQYF	TGTGCCAGCAGTTTAGAAGGCGGGGCGCGACGCGGGGAGCAGTACTTC	TRBJ2-7	TRBV27	-	-
CASSLDSDRGNEQYF	TGTGCCAGCAGCTTAGACTCGGACAGGGGGAACGAGCAGTACTTC	TRBJ2-7	TRBV11-2	-	TRBD1
CASSQGLAGESTDTQYF	TGCGCCAGCAGCCAAGGACTAGCGGGGGAGAGCACAGATACGCAGTATTTT	TRBJ2-3	TRBV4-3	once	TRBD2
CASSTLSSGNTIYF	TGTGCCAGTAGTACACTGAGCTCTGGAAACACCATATATTTT	TRBJ1-3	TRBV19	-	-
CASSATSGGYTDTQYF	TGTGCCAGCAGTGCAACTAGCGGGGGGTACACAGATACGCAGTATTTT	TRBJ2-3	TRBV27	-	TRBD2
CASSYLNRRNTEAFF	TGTGCCAGCAGTTACCTTAACAGGCGGAACACTGAAGCTTTCTTT	TRBJ1-1	TRBV6-6	-	-
CASSRTNTDTQYF	TGTGCCAGCAGCAGAACTAACACAGATACGCAGTATTTT	TRBJ2-3	TRBV6-5	-	-
CASNGQGNQPQHF	TGTGCCAGCAACGGACAGGGGAATCAGCCCCAGCATTTT	TRBJ1-5	TRBV2	-	TRBD1
CASSLRFGGYYEQYF	TGTGCCAGCAGCCTCCGATTTGGAGGTTACTACGAGCAGTACTTC	TRBJ2-7	TRBV7-6	once	-
CASSLYQFGGNEQFF	TGCGCCAGCAGCTTGTATCAATTTGGAGGCAATGAGCAGTTCTTC	TRBJ2-1	TRBV5-1	few	-
CASSQDLGQLNTEAFF	TGTGCCAGCAGCCAAGATTTGGGACAACTGAACACTGAAGCTTTCTTT	TRBJ1-1	TRBV14	-	-
CASSTRTGGASFADTQYF	TGTGCCAGCAGCACCAGAACCGGGGGGGCCTCTTTTGCAGATACGCAGTATTTT	TRBJ2-3	TRBV7-8	-	TRBD2
CASSYSGGNYGYTF	TGTGCCAGCAGTTACTCCGGGGGTAACTATGGCTACACCTTC	TRBJ1-2	TRBV6-5	-	-